Listed below are T cell receptor beta chains from one sample, sequenced in a study of blood T cell repertoires in COVID-19. Only in-frame clones appear in the TCRdb table, and some are missing; sequencing was by immunoSEQ multiplex PCR. The sample shows roughly 250,000 clones, about 88% of them seen only once. The specimen was peripheral blood. Source of these receptors: a woman aged 40 to 50 who had recovered from COVID-19. Each CDR3 is given with its conserved first and last residue. A D gene is named only where the DNA matches it firmly. A clone size is listed for some rows: how often the clone was seen (once, few, many), or a class if it is expanded.

CDR3aa: CASSPPQGGYEQYF
CDR3nt: TGTGCCAGCTCACCACCCCAGGGAGGGTACGAGCAGTACTTC
abundance: -
d_gene: TRBD2
v_gene: TRBV18
j_gene: TRBJ2-7

CDR3aa: CASRPTGDGNTIYF
CDR3nt: TGTGCCAGCAGACCGACAGGGGACGGAAACACCATATATTTT
abundance: -
d_gene: TRBD1
v_gene: TRBV27
j_gene: TRBJ1-3

CDR3aa: CASSMDRGLTDTQYF
CDR3nt: TGTGCCAGCTCTATGGACAGGGGTCTCACAGATACGCAGTATTTT
abundance: -
d_gene: TRBD1
v_gene: TRBV18
j_gene: TRBJ2-3

CDR3aa: CASSLLGTAPAGYTF
CDR3nt: TGTGCCAGCAGCCTGCTCGGGACAGCTCCCGCGGGCTACACCTTC
abundance: -
d_gene: TRBD1
v_gene: TRBV7-9
j_gene: TRBJ1-2

CDR3aa: CASSLDLSTGDREQYF
CDR3nt: TGTGCCAGCAGCTTAGACCTCTCGACAGGGGATAGGGAGCAGTACTTC
abundance: -
d_gene: TRBD1
v_gene: TRBV11-3
j_gene: TRBJ2-7

CDR3aa: CASSSGQGNEKLFF
CDR3nt: TGTGCCAGCAGCTCGGGACAGGGGAATGAAAAACTGTTTTTT
abundance: -
d_gene: TRBD1
v_gene: TRBV11-1
j_gene: TRBJ1-4

CDR3aa: CASSLQGYQPQHF
CDR3nt: TGTGCCAGTAGCCTACAGGGCTATCAGCCCCAGCATTTT
abundance: -
d_gene: -
v_gene: TRBV19
j_gene: TRBJ1-5

CDR3aa: CASSPSGNYGYTF
CDR3nt: TGTGCCAGCAGCCCCTCCGGGAACTATGGCTACACCTTC
abundance: once
d_gene: -
v_gene: TRBV7-3
j_gene: TRBJ1-2

CDR3aa: CASTYREQGGEQYF
CDR3nt: TGTGCCAGCACCTATAGGGAACAGGGTGGGGAGCAGTACTTC
abundance: few
d_gene: -
v_gene: TRBV7-2
j_gene: TRBJ2-7

CDR3aa: CASSFLRWGTTEFANTGELFF
CDR3nt: TGTGCCAGCAGTTTCCTCCGATGGGGGACTACCGAATTTGCGAACACCGGGGAGCTGTTTTTT
abundance: few
d_gene: TRBD2
v_gene: TRBV27
j_gene: TRBJ2-2

CDR3aa: CASSIRQGPGYGYTF
CDR3nt: TGTGCCAGTAGTATACGACAGGGGCCCGGCTATGGCTACACCTTC
abundance: -
d_gene: TRBD1
v_gene: TRBV19
j_gene: TRBJ1-2

CDR3aa: CASSPRDRVNTEAFF
CDR3nt: TGTGCCAGCAGCCCCCGGGACAGGGTGAACACTGAAGCTTTCTTT
abundance: once
d_gene: TRBD1
v_gene: TRBV5-6
j_gene: TRBJ1-1

CDR3aa: CASSLRRGGQETQYF
CDR3nt: TGTGCCAGCAGTTTAAGGCGGGGCGGCCAAGAGACCCAGTACTTC
abundance: -
d_gene: -
v_gene: TRBV27
j_gene: TRBJ2-5

CDR3aa: CASSVAGNNSPLHF
CDR3nt: TGTGCCAGCAGCGTAGCGGGGAATAATTCACCCCTCCACTTT
abundance: -
d_gene: -
v_gene: TRBV9
j_gene: TRBJ1-6

CDR3aa: CASSPVAGTGELFF
CDR3nt: TGTGCCAGTAGTCCCGTAGCGGGCACCGGGGAGCTGTTTTTT
abundance: -
d_gene: TRBD2
v_gene: TRBV19
j_gene: TRBJ2-2

CDR3aa: CASSLQQGNLHTIYF
CDR3nt: TGTGCCAGCAGCTTACAACAGGGAAATTTGCACACCATATATTTT
abundance: -
d_gene: -
v_gene: TRBV11-3
j_gene: TRBJ1-3

CDR3aa: CASSQGYSFYGYTF
CDR3nt: TGTGCCAGCAGCCAAGGGTACAGCTTCTATGGCTACACCTTC
abundance: -
d_gene: -
v_gene: TRBV3-1/TRBV3-2
j_gene: TRBJ1-2

CDR3aa: CASSSMDRGGSYNEQFF
CDR3nt: TGTGCCAGCAGCTCGATGGACAGGGGCGGATCCTACAATGAGCAGTTCTTC
abundance: -
d_gene: TRBD1
v_gene: TRBV5-5
j_gene: TRBJ2-1

CDR3aa: CATGSTGNTEAFF
CDR3nt: TGTGCCACGGGTTCGACAGGGAACACTGAAGCTTTCTTT
abundance: -
d_gene: -
v_gene: TRBV6-5
j_gene: TRBJ1-1

CDR3aa: CASSYSLGQGYEQYF
CDR3nt: TGTGCCAGCAGTTACTCTTTGGGACAGGGGTACGAGCAGTACTTC
abundance: -
d_gene: TRBD1
v_gene: TRBV6-5
j_gene: TRBJ2-7

CDR3aa: CASSQTGGTTNEKLFF
CDR3nt: TGTGCCAGCTCACAAACAGGGGGAACAACTAATGAAAAACTGTTTTTT
abundance: -
d_gene: TRBD1
v_gene: TRBV18
j_gene: TRBJ1-4

CDR3aa: CASSSGQGTEAFF
CDR3nt: TGCGCCAGCAGCTCCGGACAGGGCACTGAAGCTTTCTTT
abundance: -
d_gene: TRBD1
v_gene: TRBV5-1
j_gene: TRBJ1-1

CDR3aa: CASSHQTSGESYNEQFF
CDR3nt: TGTGCCAGCAGTCACCAGACTAGCGGGGAATCCTACAATGAGCAGTTCTTC
abundance: -
d_gene: TRBD2
v_gene: TRBV4-2
j_gene: TRBJ2-1

CDR3aa: CASSQVGSGNSPLHF
CDR3nt: TGCGCCAGCAGCCAAGTAGGCTCAGGGAATTCACCCCTCCACTTT
abundance: -
d_gene: -
v_gene: TRBV4-3
j_gene: TRBJ1-6

CDR3aa: CASSLVSGANVLTF
CDR3nt: TGCGCCAGCAGCTTGGTCTCCGGGGCCAACGTCCTGACTTTC
abundance: -
d_gene: -
v_gene: TRBV5-1
j_gene: TRBJ2-6

CDR3aa: CASSLYAGGSNQPQHF
CDR3nt: TGTGCCAGCAGCCTGTACGCCGGGGGGAGCAATCAGCCCCAGCATTTT
abundance: -
d_gene: -
v_gene: TRBV5-8
j_gene: TRBJ1-5

CDR3aa: CSVGVSGNSYEQYF
CDR3nt: TGCAGCGTTGGGGTTAGCGGGAACTCCTACGAGCAGTACTTC
abundance: once
d_gene: TRBD2
v_gene: TRBV29-1
j_gene: TRBJ2-7

CDR3aa: CASSMGEGFNQPQHF
CDR3nt: TGTGCCAGTAGTATGGGGGAGGGTTTCAATCAGCCCCAGCATTTT
abundance: -
d_gene: -
v_gene: TRBV19
j_gene: TRBJ1-5

CDR3aa: CASSVDRGPYNEQFF
CDR3nt: TGTGCCAGCTCAGTGGACAGGGGGCCCTACAATGAGCAGTTCTTC
abundance: -
d_gene: TRBD1
v_gene: TRBV18
j_gene: TRBJ2-1

CDR3aa: CAWSVGTSGGYEQYF
CDR3nt: TGTGCCTGGAGTGTGGGGACTAGCGGGGGTTACGAGCAGTACTTC
abundance: once
d_gene: TRBD2
v_gene: TRBV30
j_gene: TRBJ2-7

CDR3aa: CATSDLKQVPLLNTGELFF
CDR3nt: TGTGCCACCAGTGATTTGAAGCAGGTCCCGCTATTAAACACCGGGGAGCTGTTTTTT
abundance: -
d_gene: -
v_gene: TRBV24-1
j_gene: TRBJ2-2

CDR3aa: CASCGIPLSNQPQHF
CDR3nt: TGTGCCTCGTGCGGGATACCCCTTAGCAATCAGCCCCAGCATTTT
abundance: -
d_gene: -
v_gene: TRBV3-1/TRBV3-2
j_gene: TRBJ1-5

CDR3aa: CASSLGRTYAYEQYF
CDR3nt: TGTGCCAGCAGTTTAGGTAGAACTTACGCCTACGAGCAGTACTTC
abundance: -
d_gene: -
v_gene: TRBV28
j_gene: TRBJ2-7

CDR3aa: CSVRSLGHVETQYF
CDR3nt: TGCAGCGTTCGATCCCTTGGACACGTAGAGACCCAGTACTTC
abundance: -
d_gene: -
v_gene: TRBV29-1
j_gene: TRBJ2-5

CDR3aa: CASSRQGATEAFF
CDR3nt: TGTGCCAGCAGTAGACAGGGGGCGACTGAAGCTTTCTTT
abundance: -
d_gene: TRBD1
v_gene: TRBV27
j_gene: TRBJ1-1

CDR3aa: CASSQSGAEQETQYF
CDR3nt: TGCGCCAGCAGTCAATCTGGGGCAGAGCAAGAGACCCAGTACTTC
abundance: once
d_gene: -
v_gene: TRBV23-1
j_gene: TRBJ2-5

CDR3aa: CASSLQGASNQPQHF
CDR3nt: TGTGCCAGCAGCTTACAGGGGGCGAGCAATCAGCCCCAGCATTTT
abundance: -
d_gene: TRBD1
v_gene: TRBV7-2
j_gene: TRBJ1-5

CDR3aa: CASSQERGQWGGYTF
CDR3nt: TGTGCCAGCAGCCAAGAACGGGGACAATGGGGTGGCTACACCTTC
abundance: -
d_gene: -
v_gene: TRBV3-1/TRBV3-2
j_gene: TRBJ1-2

CDR3aa: CASSSGQQETQYF
CDR3nt: TGTGCCAGCAGCTCGGGACAGCAAGAGACCCAGTACTTC
abundance: -
d_gene: TRBD1
v_gene: TRBV7-3
j_gene: TRBJ2-5

CDR3aa: CASSLSGTYRGYTF
CDR3nt: TGTGCCAGCAGCTTAAGTGGGACATACCGTGGCTACACCTTC
abundance: -
d_gene: -
v_gene: TRBV7-3
j_gene: TRBJ1-2

CDR3aa: CASSETGTVHPLHF
CDR3nt: TGTGCCAGCAGTGAGACAGGGACGGTTCACCCCCTCCACTTT
abundance: once
d_gene: TRBD1
v_gene: TRBV6-1
j_gene: TRBJ1-6

CDR3aa: CASSPPTARRETQYF
CDR3nt: TGTGCCAGCTCACCACCGACCGCACGGAGGGAGACCCAGTACTTC
abundance: -
d_gene: -
v_gene: TRBV18
j_gene: TRBJ2-5

CDR3aa: CASSSGLVGKADTQYF
CDR3nt: TGTGCCAGCAGCTCCGGACTAGTTGGGAAAGCAGATACGCAGTATTTT
abundance: -
d_gene: TRBD2
v_gene: TRBV3-1/TRBV3-2
j_gene: TRBJ2-3

CDR3aa: CASKARQGGSPLHF
CDR3nt: TGTGCCAGCAAGGCCCGACAGGGAGGTTCACCCCTCCACTTT
abundance: few
d_gene: TRBD1
v_gene: TRBV7-9
j_gene: TRBJ1-6

CDR3aa: CASSQNPTGAYEQYF
CDR3nt: TGCGCCAGCAGCCAAAACCCGACAGGGGCCTACGAGCAGTACTTC
abundance: -
d_gene: TRBD1
v_gene: TRBV4-1
j_gene: TRBJ2-7

CDR3aa: CASRKGTTTNEKLFF
CDR3nt: TGTGCCAGCAGAAAGGGGACAACAACTAATGAAAAACTGTTTTTT
abundance: -
d_gene: -
v_gene: TRBV7-8
j_gene: TRBJ1-4

CDR3aa: CASSFNRDNEQFF
CDR3nt: TGTGCCAGCAGCTTTAACAGGGACAATGAGCAGTTCTTC
abundance: -
d_gene: -
v_gene: TRBV7-2
j_gene: TRBJ2-1

CDR3aa: CASSQDIGVFTGELFF
CDR3nt: TGCGCCAGCAGCCAAGATATAGGGGTATTCACCGGGGAGCTGTTTTTT
abundance: -
d_gene: -
v_gene: TRBV4-3
j_gene: TRBJ2-2

CDR3aa: CASSPPTTSYNEQFF
CDR3nt: TGTGCCAGCTCACCGCCGACTACCTCCTACAATGAGCAGTTCTTC
abundance: -
d_gene: -
v_gene: TRBV18
j_gene: TRBJ2-1

CDR3aa: CASSGQTSPAYEQYF
CDR3nt: TGTGCCAGCAGCGGACAGACTAGCCCTGCCTACGAGCAGTACTTC
abundance: -
d_gene: -
v_gene: TRBV7-2
j_gene: TRBJ2-7

CDR3aa: CASSDSGDTGELFF
CDR3nt: TGTGCCAGCAGTGACTCAGGGGACACTGGGGAGCTGTTTTTT
abundance: -
d_gene: -
v_gene: TRBV6-4
j_gene: TRBJ2-2